This TCR beta chain was sequenced for a study of T cell responses to AZD1222 COVID-19 vaccine. Comment on this clone: Its antigen is unidentified.

Produced via immunoSEQ multiplex PCR; TCRdb's table is partial and in-frame only. The data show 120,000 or so clones, about 85% seen once. Study-level points and caveats: It should be noted that donors were predominantly white British and more often female, and clonal diversity was possibly underestimated.

There are 15 residues in the CDR3. Germline lookup yields CDR1 KGHSH and CDR2 LQKENI. The germline V and J ends were trimmed by 0 bases and 3 bases, with 12 bases remaining between them. This TCR was recovered from an adult who received the AZD1222 COVID-19 vaccine. The chain is built from TRBV18 and TRBJ2-7; possible D gene TRBD1, 5 bases. The sample was peripheral blood, taken 28 days after the second AZD1222 dose. In DNA form, the CDR3 reads TGTGCCAGCTCACCACCGCCGACAGCTGTCTACGAGCAGTACTTC. Its protein product is CASSPPPTAVYEQYF.